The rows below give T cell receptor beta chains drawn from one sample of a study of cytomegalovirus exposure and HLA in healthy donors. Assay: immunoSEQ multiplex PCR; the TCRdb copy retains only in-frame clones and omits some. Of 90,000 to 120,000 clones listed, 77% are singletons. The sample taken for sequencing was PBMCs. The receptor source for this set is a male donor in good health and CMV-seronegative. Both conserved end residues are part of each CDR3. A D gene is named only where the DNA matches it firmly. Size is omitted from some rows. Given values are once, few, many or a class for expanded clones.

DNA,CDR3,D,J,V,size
TGCGCCAGCAGTGTCCGGGACAGGGAGGCCGGGGAGCTGTTTTTT,CASSVRDREAGELFF,TRBD1,TRBJ2-2,TRBV4-1,.
TGTGCCAGCAGTTCCCTCCCGGGAGCAGGAGCCTACGAGCAGTACTTC,CASSSLPGAGAYEQYF,.,TRBJ2-7,TRBV27,.
TGTGCCAGCGCCAAAGGGGTGCTAGCGGGAGTTCGGGAGACCCAGTACTTC,CASAKGVLAGVRETQYF,TRBD2,TRBJ2-5,TRBV2,.
TGTGCCAGCAGCCCTCTGGGGACTAGAAACACCGGGGAGCTGTTTTTT,CASSPLGTRNTGELFF,TRBD2,TRBJ2-2,TRBV7-3,.
TGTGCCGGAGTTCGGGACAGGTCCTACGAGCAGTACTTC,CAGVRDRSYEQYF,TRBD1,TRBJ2-7,TRBV13,.
TGTGCCAGCAGCTTCCCGGGTAGGAACACTGAAGCTTTCTTT,CASSFPGRNTEAFF,.,TRBJ1-1,TRBV7-8,few
TGTGCCAGCACAGCTAGCGGGAGAAGAAGGGGGGCAGATACGCAGTATTTT,CASTASGRRRGADTQYF,TRBD2,TRBJ2-3,TRBV28,once
TGTGCCAGCAGCTGGGACAGGGGCCCTGAGACCCAGTACTTC,CASSWDRGPETQYF,TRBD1,TRBJ2-5,TRBV7-9,.
TGTGCCTGGAGCGGGTCCTACGAGCAGTACTTC,CAWSGSYEQYF,.,TRBJ2-7,TRBV30,.
TGCGCCAGCAGCCCCACAGACCTGAACACTGAAGCTTTCTTT,CASSPTDLNTEAFF,.,TRBJ1-1,TRBV5-1,.
TGTGCCTGGAGCGCCCAGTTGGGACAGGGGGTAGGGAGGGAGTACTTC,CAWSAQLGQGVGREYF,TRBD1,TRBJ2-7,TRBV30,.
TGTGCCAGCAGTTTCACGCCTAGCGGGAGGCCAAAAGACAATGAGCAGTTCTTC,CASSFTPSGRPKDNEQFF,TRBD2,TRBJ2-1,TRBV28,few
TGTGCCAGCAGCCCATGGGACAGAAAAACCTACGAGCAGTACTTC,CASSPWDRKTYEQYF,TRBD1,TRBJ2-7,TRBV5-6,.
TGTGCCAGTAGTATCGGCAGGCTTAACTATGGCTACACCTTC,CASSIGRLNYGYTF,.,TRBJ1-2,TRBV19,.
TGTGCCAGCAGACTATCGGGACAGGTTGGCGAGCAGTACTTC,CASRLSGQVGEQYF,TRBD1,TRBJ2-7,TRBV11-2,once
TGTGCCAGCAGTAGACCTAGCAACGGCGAGCAGTACTTC,CASSRPSNGEQYF,.,TRBJ2-7,TRBV6-1,once
TGTGCCAGCAGCTTAGGGCCCGGGGGGGATACGCAGTATTTT,CASSLGPGGDTQYF,TRBD2,TRBJ2-3,TRBV7-2,.
TGTGCCAGCAGTCAAGGGACAGGGAGAACTGGAAACACCATATATTTT,CASSQGTGRTGNTIYF,TRBD1,TRBJ1-3,TRBV6-1,.
TGTGCCAGCAGTGTTAACAGGGGTGGCACAGATACGCAGTATTTT,CASSVNRGGTDTQYF,TRBD1,TRBJ2-3,TRBV6-4,.
TGTGCCAGCGGGGGGGGAAAACTGTTTTTT,CASGGGKLFF,.,TRBJ1-4,TRBV25-1,few
TGCAGCGTTACCTACTCTGTCCCCCGCGAGCAGTACTTC,CSVTYSVPREQYF,.,TRBJ2-7,TRBV29-1,.
TGTGCCAGCAGCCTCCCCGGGGGGAGAGACTATGGCTACACCTTC,CASSLPGGRDYGYTF,.,TRBJ1-2,TRBV28,.
TGCGCCAGCAGCTTGGCGGTGGCGGGAGCGAACACCGGGGAGCTGTTTTTT,CASSLAVAGANTGELFF,TRBD2,TRBJ2-2,TRBV5-1,.
TGTGCCAGCAGGGGGACTAGCGGGAGTTTTTACGAGCAGTTCTTC,CASRGTSGSFYEQFF,TRBD2,TRBJ2-1,TRBV6-5,.
TGTGCCTGTTACCGGGACAAAGGAGCCCAGTACTTC,CACYRDKGAQYF,.,TRBJ2-5,TRBV30,.
TGTGCCAGCAGAGCTAACCGGGACAGAAACTATGGCTACACCTTC,CASRANRDRNYGYTF,TRBD1,TRBJ1-2,TRBV2,.
TGTGCCAGCAGCTTGGTGACAGGCCTACAAGAGACCCAGTACTTC,CASSLVTGLQETQYF,.,TRBJ2-5,TRBV5-4,.
TGTGCCAGCAGTGTTGAAGGGGCCTATGGCTACACCTTC,CASSVEGAYGYTF,.,TRBJ1-2,TRBV28,.
TGCGCCAGCAGCCCGGAGGTGACAGATACGCAGTATTTT,CASSPEVTDTQYF,.,TRBJ2-3,TRBV5-1,.
TGTGCCAGCAGGACGACAGGCTCTGGAAACACCATATATTTT,CASRTTGSGNTIYF,.,TRBJ1-3,TRBV2,.
TGCAGCGTGGAAGGGGACAGGGCTGGAAACACCATATATTTT,CSVEGDRAGNTIYF,TRBD1,TRBJ1-3,TRBV29-1,.
TGTGCCACCAGCAGAGAGAAGGGGATAAGTTACGAGCAGTACTTC,CATSREKGISYEQYF,.,TRBJ2-7,TRBV15,.
TGTGCCATCCAGAGCCTACAGGGGGAGAACACTGAAGCTTTCTTT,CAIQSLQGENTEAFF,TRBD1,TRBJ1-1,TRBV10-3,.
TGCGCCAGCGTTCAGTTACTAGCGGGAGGGCCTACCGGGGAGCTGTTTTTT,CASVQLLAGGPTGELFF,TRBD2,TRBJ2-2,TRBV10-2,.
TGTGCCAGCAGTTTACCTCGGACGGGGAGAAATGAGCAGTTCTTC,CASSLPRTGRNEQFF,.,TRBJ2-1,TRBV27,.
TGTGCCAGCAGCCCAGGGGACAGGGGATCGGGGGAGCTGTTTTTT,CASSPGDRGSGELFF,TRBD1,TRBJ2-2,TRBV7-8,.
TGTGCCAGCAGCCCGGAAGGTGACAGGGCGGACGAGCAGTACTTC,CASSPEGDRADEQYF,TRBD1,TRBJ2-7,TRBV7-9,.
TGCAGCGTTGACCGCTATAACATTCAGTACTTC,CSVDRYNIQYF,.,TRBJ2-4,TRBV29-1,.
TGTGCCAGCAGCTTAGGCAGGCCTGACGGGGAGCTGTTTTTT,CASSLGRPDGELFF,.,TRBJ2-2,TRBV7-9,.
TGCGCCAGCTCCCTCGTCCCCCGGGACAGGGGATTTTCCAGCAATCAGCCCCAGCATTTT,CASSLVPRDRGFSSNQPQHF,TRBD1,TRBJ1-5,TRBV5-1,.
TGTGCCAGCAGCAAATCCAGCCTAGCTCGCAACGAGCAGTACTTC,CASSKSSLARNEQYF,.,TRBJ2-7,TRBV5-4,.
TGTGCCAGCAGTTCGACAGGAAATGGTGAGCAGTTCTTC,CASSSTGNGEQFF,.,TRBJ2-1,TRBV27,.
TGTGCCAGCAGCCAATCCAATAGCGGGGCCTACAATGAGCAGTTCTTC,CASSQSNSGAYNEQFF,TRBD2,TRBJ2-1,TRBV4-2,few
TGTGCCAGCAGTGACAGGGGGACTGAAGCTTTCTTT,CASSDRGTEAFF,TRBD1,TRBJ1-1,TRBV25-1,.
TGTGCCAGCAGCTTCCTAGACATTCAGTACTTC,CASSFLDIQYF,.,TRBJ2-4,TRBV7-9,.
TGTGCCATCACGACGCCAAGGGACAGTAGCAATCAGCCCCAGCATTTT,CAITTPRDSSNQPQHF,TRBD1,TRBJ1-5,TRBV28,.
TGTGCCAGCAGCAACCGGGATGTCAAAACTAATGAAAAACTGTTTTTT,CASSNRDVKTNEKLFF,.,TRBJ1-4,TRBV28,.
TGCGCCAGCAGCCAAGAACCCGACAGTAAGGTGTATGGCTACACCTTC,CASSQEPDSKVYGYTF,.,TRBJ1-2,TRBV4-1,.
TGCGCCAGCAGCCAAGTTACTAGCGGAACCTACGAGCAGTACTTC,CASSQVTSGTYEQYF,TRBD2,TRBJ2-7,TRBV4-1,.
TGTGCCAGCAGCGGGACAGGGACAGAGACCCAGTACTTC,CASSGTGTETQYF,TRBD1,TRBJ2-5,TRBV7-7,many
TGTGCCAGCAGCAACAGGACTAGCGGCTCCTACGAGCAGTACTTC,CASSNRTSGSYEQYF,TRBD2,TRBJ2-7,TRBV7-7,.
TGCAGCGTTTTTGAACAGGGGCTCTATGGCTACACCTTC,CSVFEQGLYGYTF,TRBD1,TRBJ1-2,TRBV29-1,.
TGCGCCAGCAGCTTCACGACTAGAGATGAGCAGTTCTTC,CASSFTTRDEQFF,.,TRBJ2-1,TRBV5-1,few
TGTGCCAGCAGTTACTCGGGGGGTGGAAGCACTGAAGCTTTCTTT,CASSYSGGGSTEAFF,.,TRBJ1-1,TRBV6-5,.
TGTGCCAGCTCACCAAACCTACAGGGTGACACTGAAGCTTTCTTT,CASSPNLQGDTEAFF,.,TRBJ1-1,TRBV18,few
TGTGCCAGTAGCCCCCAGAACTATGGCTACACCTTC,CASSPQNYGYTF,.,TRBJ1-2,TRBV19,.